The TCR beta chain described here comes from a study of T-cell memory formation after mild COVID-19. Trimming left V 4 bases short and J 1 base short, with 11 bases between. The CDR3 spans 14 residues. Germline CDR1 and CDR2: SGHRS and YFSETQ. This clonotype occurred many times. MiXCR, run by TCRdb on the 5' RACE reads, gives a single entry per CDR3 protein. The sample has hundreds of thousands of distinct CDR3 sequences, roughly 8.2% seen once; the top ten hold under 25%. The source material was PBMCs or a T cell subset sorted from them (not recorded which). This receptor was identified in a man aged 18-30 years who had mild COVID-19 (a few samples of this study predate the infection). Cell type and time point are not known. This chain uses TRBV5-1 with TRBJ1-1, with D unresolved. CDR3 region: CASSRDTTNTEAFF. The CDR3 region has the DNA TGCGCCAGCAGCCGTGACACAACGAACACTGAAGCTTTCTTT.